Only a few counts were recorded for the clone carrying this T cell receptor (beta chain). Antigen: not known. This record comes from a study of cytomegalovirus exposure and HLA in healthy donors. The study sampled nominally healthy donors, though unrecorded immune exposures were likely. The PCR employed 60 Vbeta primers together with 13 Jbeta primers. The data were produced by immunoSEQ multiplex PCR, yet TCRdb's version contains in-frame clones alone and is incomplete. Of approximately 170,000 clones listed, about four fifths were seen once; the top ten hold approximately 4.6%. V was pared by 5 bases and J by 7 bases, with 8 bases of the junction left unmatched. Germline CDR1 and CDR2: LNHDA and SQIVND (reference sequence). This CDR3 has 14 residues. Study results and caveats: Immune exposure was documented only through CMV serostatus. The majority of CMV-associated TCR beta chains were reported as apparently HLA-restricted in a later analysis.

The sequenced sample consisted of PBMCs. This TCR was recovered from a man aged 25-40 years in good health and CMV-seropositive. The chain uses TRBV19 and TRBJ1-2; 9 bases agree with TRBD1. The CDR3 DNA reads as TGTGCCAGTAGTTGGGACAGGGTTCTTGGTGGCTACACCTTC. Its translation: CASSWDRVLGGYTF.